Included here is one T cell receptor (beta chain) sequence, with context. The antigen is unknown. The protocol was immunoSEQ multiplex PCR, while the TCRdb copy is restricted to in-frame clones and leaves out a portion. The sample has about 43,000 clones, about 82% seen once; the top ten hold 27%. These data are taken from a study of radiation and T cells in renal cell carcinoma. Findings of the study overall: Baseline intratumoral clonotype presence is unknown without pretreatment biopsies. Top tumor clonotypes rose in blood 2 weeks post-radiation, then contracted.

Germline CDR1 reads MNHEY; CDR2 reads SMNVEV (reference sequence). The J segment lost 9 bases and the V segment lost 5 bases, leaving 10 bases of the junction unmatched. The CDR3 totals 14 residues. Specified time point: blood 4 weeks post-SBRT, at nephrectomy. The treatment is: 15 Gy SBRT to primary tumor, nephrectomy 4 weeks later. Nephrectomy followed 15 Gy stereotactic body radiation by 4 weeks. After SBRT, blood was collected at 2 and 4 weeks, plus baseline. The sequencing used blood, collected from a patient whose treatment included radiotherapy and nephrectomy. This TCR was recovered from a woman in her 70s with renal cell carcinoma. This sequence joins TRBV27 and TRBJ1-5; the match to TRBD1 covers 7 bases. CDR3 coding DNA: TGTGCCAGCAGTACAGACAGGGTCTTAGGGCCCCAGCATTTT. Residues: CASSTDRVLGPQHF.